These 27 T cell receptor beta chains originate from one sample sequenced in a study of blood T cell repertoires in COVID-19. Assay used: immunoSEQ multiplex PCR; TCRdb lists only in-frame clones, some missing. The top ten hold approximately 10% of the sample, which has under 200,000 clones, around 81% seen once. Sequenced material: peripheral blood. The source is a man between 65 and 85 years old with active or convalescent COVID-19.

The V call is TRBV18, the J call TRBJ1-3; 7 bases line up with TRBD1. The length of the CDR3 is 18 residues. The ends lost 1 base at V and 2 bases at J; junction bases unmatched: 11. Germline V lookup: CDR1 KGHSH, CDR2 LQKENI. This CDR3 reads CASSPRSYTGVAGNTIYF. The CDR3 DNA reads TGTGCCAGCTCACCACGGAGTTATACAGGGGTGGCTGGAAACACCATATATTTT.

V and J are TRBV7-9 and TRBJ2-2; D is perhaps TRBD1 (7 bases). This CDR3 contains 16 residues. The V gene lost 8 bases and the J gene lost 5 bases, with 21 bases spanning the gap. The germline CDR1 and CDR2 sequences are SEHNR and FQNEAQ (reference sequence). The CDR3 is CASGEGAGIATGELFF. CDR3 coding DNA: TGTGCCAGCGGCGAGGGGGCGGGGATCGCGACCGGGGAGCTGTTTTTT.

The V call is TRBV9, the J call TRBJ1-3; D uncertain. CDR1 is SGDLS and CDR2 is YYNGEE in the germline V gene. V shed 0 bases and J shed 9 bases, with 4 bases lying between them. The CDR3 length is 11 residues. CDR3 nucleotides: TGTGCCAGCAGCGTAGGAGGCACCATATATTTT. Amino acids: CASSVGGTIYF.

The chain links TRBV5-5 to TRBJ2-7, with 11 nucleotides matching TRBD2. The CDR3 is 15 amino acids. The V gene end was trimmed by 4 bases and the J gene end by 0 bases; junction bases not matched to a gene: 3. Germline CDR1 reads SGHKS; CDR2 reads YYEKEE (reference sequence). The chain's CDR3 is CASSLGLADSYEQYF. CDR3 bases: TGTGCCAGCAGCCTGGGACTAGCGGACTCCTACGAGCAGTACTTC.

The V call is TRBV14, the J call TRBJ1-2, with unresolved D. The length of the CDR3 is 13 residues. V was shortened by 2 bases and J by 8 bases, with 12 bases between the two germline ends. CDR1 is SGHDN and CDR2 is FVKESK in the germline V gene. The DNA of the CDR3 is TGTGCCAGCAGCCAATATAGGAGTGGAGGCTACACCTTC. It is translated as CASSQYRSGGYTF.

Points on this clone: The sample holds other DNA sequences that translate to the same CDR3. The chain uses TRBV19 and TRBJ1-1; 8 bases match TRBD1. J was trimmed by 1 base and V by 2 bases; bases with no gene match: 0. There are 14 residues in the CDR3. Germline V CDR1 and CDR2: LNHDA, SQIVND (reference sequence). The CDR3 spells CASSIQGANTEAFF. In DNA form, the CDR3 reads TGTGCCAGTAGTATACAGGGGGCGAACACTGAAGCTTTCTTT.

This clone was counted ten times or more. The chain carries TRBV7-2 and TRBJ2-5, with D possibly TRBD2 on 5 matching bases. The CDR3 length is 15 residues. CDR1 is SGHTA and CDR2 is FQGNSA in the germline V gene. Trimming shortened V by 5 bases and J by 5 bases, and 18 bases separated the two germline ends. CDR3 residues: CASSPGGPLRETQYF. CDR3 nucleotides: TGTGCCAGCAGCCCCGGCGGGCCTCTGAGGGAGACCCAGTACTTC.

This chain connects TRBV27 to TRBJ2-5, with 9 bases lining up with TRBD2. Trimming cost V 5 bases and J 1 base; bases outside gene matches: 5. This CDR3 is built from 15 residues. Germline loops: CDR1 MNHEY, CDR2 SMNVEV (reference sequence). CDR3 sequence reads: CASSIAGALQETQYF. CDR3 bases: TGTGCCAGCAGTATAGCGGGGGCCCTCCAAGAGACCCAGTACTTC.

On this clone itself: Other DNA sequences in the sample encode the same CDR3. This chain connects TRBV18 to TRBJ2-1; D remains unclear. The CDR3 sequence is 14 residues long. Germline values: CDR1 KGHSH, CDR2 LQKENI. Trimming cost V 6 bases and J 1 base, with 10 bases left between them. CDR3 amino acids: CASSPSGSYNEQFF. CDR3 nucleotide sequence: TGTGCCAGCTCTCCCTCAGGATCCTACAATGAGCAGTTCTTC. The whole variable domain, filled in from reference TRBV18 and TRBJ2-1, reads NAGVMQNPRHLVRRRGQEARLRCSPMKGHSHVYWYRQLPEEGLKFMVYLQKENIIDESGMPKERFSAEFPKEGPSILRIQQVVRGDSAAYFCASSPSGSYNEQFFGPGTRLTVL.

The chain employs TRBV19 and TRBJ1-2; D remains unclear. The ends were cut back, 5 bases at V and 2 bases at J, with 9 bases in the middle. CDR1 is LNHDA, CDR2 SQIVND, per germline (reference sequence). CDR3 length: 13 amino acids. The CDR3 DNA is TGTGCCAGTAGTGGTCCGGTAAACTATGGCTACACCTTC. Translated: CASSGPVNYGYTF.

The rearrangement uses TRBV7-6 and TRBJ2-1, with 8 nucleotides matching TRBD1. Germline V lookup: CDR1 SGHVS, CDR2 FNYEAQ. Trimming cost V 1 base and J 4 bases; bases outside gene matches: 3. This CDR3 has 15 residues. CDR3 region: CASSLVRGLYNEQFF. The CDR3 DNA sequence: TGTGCCAGCAGCTTAGTCAGGGGGCTTTACAATGAGCAGTTCTTC.

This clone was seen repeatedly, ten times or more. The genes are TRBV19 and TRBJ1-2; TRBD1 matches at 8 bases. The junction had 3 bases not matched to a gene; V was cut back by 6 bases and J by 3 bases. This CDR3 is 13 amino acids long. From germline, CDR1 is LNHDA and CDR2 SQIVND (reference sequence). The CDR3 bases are TGTGCCAGTAGGACGGACAGGGACTATGGCTACACCTTC. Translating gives CASRTDRDYGYTF.

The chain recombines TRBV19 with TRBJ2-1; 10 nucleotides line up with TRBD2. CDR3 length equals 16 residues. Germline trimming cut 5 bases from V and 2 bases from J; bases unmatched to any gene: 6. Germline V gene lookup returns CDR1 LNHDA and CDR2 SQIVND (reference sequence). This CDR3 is CASSPTSGTTYNEQFF. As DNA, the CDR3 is TGTGCCAGTAGTCCCACTAGCGGGACGACCTACAATGAGCAGTTCTTC.

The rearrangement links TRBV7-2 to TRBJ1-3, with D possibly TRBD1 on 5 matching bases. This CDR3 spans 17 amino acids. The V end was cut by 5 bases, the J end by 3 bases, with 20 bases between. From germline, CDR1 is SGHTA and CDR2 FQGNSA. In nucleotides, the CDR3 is TGTGCCAGCAGCGCTACTTCGGGGGGTAGTTTTGGAAACACCATATATTTT. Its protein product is CASSATSGGSFGNTIYF.

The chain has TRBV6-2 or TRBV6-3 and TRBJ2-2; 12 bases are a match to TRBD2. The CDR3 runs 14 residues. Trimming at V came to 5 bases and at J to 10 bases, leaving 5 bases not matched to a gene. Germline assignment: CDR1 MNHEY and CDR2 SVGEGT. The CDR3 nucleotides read TGTGCCAGCAGTCCCGGGACTAGCGGGTTGGAGCTGTTTTTT. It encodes CASSPGTSGLELFF.

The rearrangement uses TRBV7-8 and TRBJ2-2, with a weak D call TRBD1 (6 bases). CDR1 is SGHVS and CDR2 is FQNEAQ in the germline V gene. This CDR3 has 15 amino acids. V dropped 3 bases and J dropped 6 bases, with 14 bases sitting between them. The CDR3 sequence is CASSLVGGYPGELFF. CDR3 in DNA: TGTGCCAGCAGCTTGGTAGGGGGTTACCCCGGGGAGCTGTTTTTT.

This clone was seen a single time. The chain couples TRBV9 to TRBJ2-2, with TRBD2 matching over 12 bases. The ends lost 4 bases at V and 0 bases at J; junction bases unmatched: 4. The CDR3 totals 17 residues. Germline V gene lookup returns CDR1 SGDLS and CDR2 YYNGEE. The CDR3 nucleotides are TGTGCCAGCAGCCTCGGACTAGCGGGATCGAACACCGGGGAGCTGTTTTTT. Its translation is CASSLGLAGSNTGELFF.

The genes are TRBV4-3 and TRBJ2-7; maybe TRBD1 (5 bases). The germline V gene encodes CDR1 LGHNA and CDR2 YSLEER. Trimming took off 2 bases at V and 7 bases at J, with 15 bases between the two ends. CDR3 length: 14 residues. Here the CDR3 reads CASSQTGEFEEQYF. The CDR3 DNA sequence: TGCGCCAGCAGCCAAACAGGAGAGTTCGAGGAGCAGTACTTC.

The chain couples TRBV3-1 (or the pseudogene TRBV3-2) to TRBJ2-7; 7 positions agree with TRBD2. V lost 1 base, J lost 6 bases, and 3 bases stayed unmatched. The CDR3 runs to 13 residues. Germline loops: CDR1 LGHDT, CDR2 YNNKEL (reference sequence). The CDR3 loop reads CASSQGGGVEQYF. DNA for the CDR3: TGTGCCAGCAGCCAAGGGGGAGGGGTCGAGCAGTACTTC.

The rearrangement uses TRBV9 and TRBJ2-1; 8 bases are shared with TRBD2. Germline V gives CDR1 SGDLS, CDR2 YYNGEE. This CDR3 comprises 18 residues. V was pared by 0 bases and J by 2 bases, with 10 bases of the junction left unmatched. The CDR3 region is CASSVESGREVAYNEQFF. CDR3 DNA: TGTGCCAGCAGCGTAGAGTCCGGGCGGGAGGTCGCCTACAATGAGCAGTTCTTC.

CDR3 bases: TGTGCCAGCAGCCAGAGGACTGAAGCTTTCTTT. This encodes CASSQRTEAFF. V usage is TRBV11-2 and J usage is TRBJ1-1; no firm D call. Per germline, CDR1 SGHAT and CDR2 FQNNGV. This CDR3 is built from 11 residues. V lost 5 bases to trimming and J lost 5 bases, with 6 bases between them.

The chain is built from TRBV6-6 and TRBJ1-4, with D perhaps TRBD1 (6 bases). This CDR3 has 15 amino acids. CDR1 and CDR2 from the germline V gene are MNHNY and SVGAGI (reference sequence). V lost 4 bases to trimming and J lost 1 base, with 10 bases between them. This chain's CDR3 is CASSFYRETNEKLFF. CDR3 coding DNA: TGTGCCAGCAGTTTCTACAGGGAAACTAATGAAAAACTGTTTTTT.

The chain's CDR3 is CASSLYSYEQYF. Written as DNA, the CDR3 is TGTGCCAGCAGCTTGTACTCCTACGAGCAGTACTTC. The gene calls are TRBV7-2 and TRBJ2-7; D uncertain. This CDR3 has 12 residues. V was pared by 3 bases and J by 0 bases, with 3 bases between. The germline V gene encodes CDR1 SGHTA and CDR2 FQGNSA.

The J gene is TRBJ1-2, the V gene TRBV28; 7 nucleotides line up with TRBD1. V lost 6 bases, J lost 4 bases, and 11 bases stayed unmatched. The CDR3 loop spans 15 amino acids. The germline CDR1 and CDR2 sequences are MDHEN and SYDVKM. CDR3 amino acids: CASSIGAGGIYGYTF. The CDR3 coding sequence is TGTGCCAGCAGCATAGGGGCAGGGGGGATCTATGGCTACACCTTC.

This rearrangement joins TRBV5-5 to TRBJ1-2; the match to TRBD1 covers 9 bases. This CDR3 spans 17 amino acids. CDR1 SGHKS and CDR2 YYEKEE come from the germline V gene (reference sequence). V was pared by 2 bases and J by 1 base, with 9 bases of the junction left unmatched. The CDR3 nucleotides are TGTGCCAGCAGCTTTAGACCGCCGGGACAGGGTAACTATGGCTACACCTTC. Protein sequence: CASSFRPPGQGNYGYTF.

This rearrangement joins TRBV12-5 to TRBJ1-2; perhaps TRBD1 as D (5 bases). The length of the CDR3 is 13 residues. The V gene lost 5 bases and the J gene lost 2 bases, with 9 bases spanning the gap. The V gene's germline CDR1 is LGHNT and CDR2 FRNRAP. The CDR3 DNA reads TGTGCTAGTGGTGCTCAGGGAAACTATGGCTACACCTTC. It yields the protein CASGAQGNYGYTF.

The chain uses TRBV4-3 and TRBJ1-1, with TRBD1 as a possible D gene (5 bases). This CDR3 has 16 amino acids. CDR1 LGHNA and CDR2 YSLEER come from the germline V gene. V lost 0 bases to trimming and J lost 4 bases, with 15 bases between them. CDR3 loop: CASSQDRVGRSTEAFF. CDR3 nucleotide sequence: TGCGCCAGCAGCCAAGACAGGGTAGGCCGGAGCACTGAAGCTTTCTTT.